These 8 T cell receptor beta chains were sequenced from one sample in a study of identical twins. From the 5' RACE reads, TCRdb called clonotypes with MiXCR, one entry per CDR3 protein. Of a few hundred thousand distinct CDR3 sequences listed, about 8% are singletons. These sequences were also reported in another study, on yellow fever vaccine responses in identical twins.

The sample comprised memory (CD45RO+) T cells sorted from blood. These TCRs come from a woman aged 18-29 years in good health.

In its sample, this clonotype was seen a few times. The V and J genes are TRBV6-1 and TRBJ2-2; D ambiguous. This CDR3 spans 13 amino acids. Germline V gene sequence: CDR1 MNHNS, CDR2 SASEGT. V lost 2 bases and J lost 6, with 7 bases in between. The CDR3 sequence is CASSEYVPGELFF. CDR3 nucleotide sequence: TGTGCCAGCAGTGAATACGTCCCCGGGGAGCTGTTTTTT.

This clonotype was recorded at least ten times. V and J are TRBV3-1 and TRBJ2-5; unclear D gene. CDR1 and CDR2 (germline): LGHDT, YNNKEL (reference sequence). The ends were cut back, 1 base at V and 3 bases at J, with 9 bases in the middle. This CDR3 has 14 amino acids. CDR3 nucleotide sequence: TGTGCCAGCAGCCAAGGAGGTAATGAAGAGACCCAGTACTTC. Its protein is CASSQGGNEETQYF.

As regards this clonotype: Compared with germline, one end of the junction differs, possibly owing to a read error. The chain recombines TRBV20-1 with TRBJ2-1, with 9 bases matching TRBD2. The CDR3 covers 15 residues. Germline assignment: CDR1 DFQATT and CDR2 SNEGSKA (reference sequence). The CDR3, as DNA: TGCAGTGCGAGAGGCGGGAGGGCCAACTACAATGAGCAGTTCTTC. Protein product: CSARGGRANYNEQFF.

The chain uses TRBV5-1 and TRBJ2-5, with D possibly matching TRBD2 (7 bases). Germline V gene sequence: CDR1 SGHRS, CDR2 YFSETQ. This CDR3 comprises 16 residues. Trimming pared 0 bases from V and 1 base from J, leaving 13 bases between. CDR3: CASSLGGGLTQETQYF. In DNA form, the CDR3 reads TGCGCCAGCAGCTTGGGCGGGGGCTTAACCCAAGAGACCCAGTACTTC.

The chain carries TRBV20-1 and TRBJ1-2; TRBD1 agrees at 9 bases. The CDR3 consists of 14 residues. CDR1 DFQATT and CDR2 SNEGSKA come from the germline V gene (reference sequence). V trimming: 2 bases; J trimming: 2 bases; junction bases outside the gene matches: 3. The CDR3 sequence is CSARRGQGNYGYTF. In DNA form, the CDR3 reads TGCAGTGCTAGAAGGGGACAGGGCAACTATGGCTACACCTTC.

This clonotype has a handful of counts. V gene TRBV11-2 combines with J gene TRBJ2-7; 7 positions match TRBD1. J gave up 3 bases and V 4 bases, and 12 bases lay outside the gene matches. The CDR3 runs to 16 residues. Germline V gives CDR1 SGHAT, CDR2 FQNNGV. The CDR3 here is CASSSRRQGDGYEQYV. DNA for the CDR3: TGTGCCAGCAGCTCGAGGAGGCAGGGGGATGGCTACGAGCAGTACGTC.

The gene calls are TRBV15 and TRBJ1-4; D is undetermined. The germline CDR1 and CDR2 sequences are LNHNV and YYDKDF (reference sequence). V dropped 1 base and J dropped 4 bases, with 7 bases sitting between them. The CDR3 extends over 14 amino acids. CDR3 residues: CATSRGRGNEKLFF. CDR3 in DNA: TGTGCCACCAGCAGAGGCCGGGGTAATGAAAAACTGTTTTTT.

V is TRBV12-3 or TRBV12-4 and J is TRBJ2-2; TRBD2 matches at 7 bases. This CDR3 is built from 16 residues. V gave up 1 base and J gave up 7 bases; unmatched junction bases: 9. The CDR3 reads CASSLEGGSIGGELFF. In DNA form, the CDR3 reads TGTGCCAGCAGTTTAGAGGGCGGGAGTATTGGCGGGGAGCTGTTTTTT.